This T cell receptor (beta chain) was sequenced in a study of PD-L1 blockade in urothelial cancer (TCRdb year 2017). Regarding the study in general: Therapy was started in the mid-2010s for all patients, and atezolizumab 1,200 mg was administered intravenously every 3 weeks. About 90% of the roughly 30 patients were males with bladder-origin urothelial cancer, and about 60% of the roughly 29 reported a prior smoking history. Patients had an ECOG performance status of 0 or 1 and had received between 0 and 3 prior chemotherapy regimens. Blood samples were analyzed 3 weeks after the start of treatment (second dose) and 6 weeks after the start of treatment. Blood samples gave a median of roughly 150,000 T cells and roughly 83,000 unique TCRs, with a median clonality of 0.080. The study, an exploratory multi-omic analysis, examined somatic, immune and clinical correlates of response to PD-L1 blockade with atezolizumab in urothelial cancer. Pretreatment tumor samples, along with matched peripheral blood serially collected before and after atezolizumab treatment, were subjected to TCR sequencing. Progression-free survival longer than 6 months counted as durable clinical benefit, and TCR features were additionally tested against both progression-free and overall survival. Whole exome sequencing and RNA sequencing of pretreatment tumors were performed alongside TCR sequencing in the same patients. Durable clinical benefit was achieved by nine patients but not by the remaining 20. Around 29 patients had pretreatment blood TCR-seq, roughly 25 had at least one posttreatment blood collection, and roughly 25 had tumor TCR-seq. The paper as a whole reports these results and caveats: Because of the small sample size (n ≈ 27) and the many exploratory analyses performed, the results are intended to be regarded as hypothesis-generating. Among patients with durable benefit, tumor-associated TCR clones showed greater expansion in peripheral blood 3 weeks after treatment started (n of about 21, p = 0.022). A pretreatment peripheral blood TCR clonality below the median was linked to improved progression-free and overall survival.

Each PCR received spiked-in synthetic TCR analog templates so that absolute template abundance could be estimated from read counts. Using the immunoSEQ assay, TCRbeta CDR3 regions were amplified from genomic DNA with bias-controlled V and J gene primers. Rearranged TCRbeta segments were sequenced at approximately 20X coverage. As for how the authors treated the data: Sequencing errors were corrected by clustering, and CDR3s were annotated against IMGT so that V, D and J genes could be assigned. Out-of-frame and stop-codon sequences were excluded, and only productive TCRbeta rearrangements were used in downstream analyses. Clonality was computed as one minus Shannon entropy normalized by the log of the number of unique productive sequences. Fisher's exact test with Benjamini-Hochberg correction, at a threshold of adjusted p below 0.01, was used to find clones that differed between time points or between blood and tumor. Not all clones reach the TCRdb copy of this immuneACCESS table, which keeps in-frame sequences only. Checked studies attribute under half of the gap to unresolved V genes and leave the rest unexplained. The V and J calls and clone size come from that table; D and trimming were worked out from the DNA. This sample is represented by around 100,000 clones; roughly 90% of them were singletons. Around 3.7% of the sample is taken by the ten largest.

On this clone: It has no known antigen specificity. No qualities accompany the bases; no much larger clone lies one base away.

The time point label of this sample denotes: peripheral blood 6 weeks after treatment start. A cohort of around 29 patients with locally advanced or metastatic urothelial carcinoma, treated at Memorial Sloan Kettering on a trial protocol, was included. Peripheral blood mononuclear cells were collected pretreatment and during treatment, with between 1 and 8 total time points per patient. The Qiagen DNeasy Blood extraction kit was used to purify genomic DNA from total PBMCs and tumor samples. PBMCs were collected pretreatment and during treatment and were isolated and stored as previously described. The V end gives up 6 bases and the J end 6 bases, leaving 6 bases in the junction not matched to a gene. CDR1 and CDR2, per the germline V gene (reference sequence), are MNHNY and SVGAGI. Including the terminal cysteine and phenylalanine, the CDR3 comprises 13 residues. Only CDR3 DNA is held: 39 bases, read in frame from base 1.

This sample comprised PBMCs, obtained around atezolizumab (anti-PD-L1) treatment. The sequence was collected from a man aged 60 to 75 with urothelial cancer. The chain joins TRBV6-6 to TRBJ2-3, with TRBD2 matching 7 junction bases. The CDR3 has the sequence CASRPTSKDTQYF. The DNA is TGTGCCAGCAGACCGACTAGCAAGGATACGCAGTATTTT.